The 10 T cell receptor beta chains below were found in one sample sequenced in a study of beta chain features in type 1 diabetes. Study-level findings and limits: Among patients with Type 1 diabetes, TCRB CDR3s were moderately but significantly shorter in every one of the four CD4+ subsets.

Of the isolated RNA, all was reverse transcribed, and so the sequenced material was expressed TCRB transcripts. Clones were read by immunoSEQ multiplex PCR, and TCRdb kept only the in-frame ones, dropping some. The data contain 40,000 to 50,000 clones, over 50% of them singletons. Their antigens are not known. The sequencing sample was made of Tregs from blood. These receptors were obtained from a man aged 30-40 years with type 1 diabetes. Some clones in this sample may be carry-over from other donors' samples.

The rearrangement links TRBV6-5 to TRBJ1-2; no clear D gene. There are 15 residues in the CDR3. V was shortened by 0 bases and J by 4 bases, with 12 bases between the two germline ends. Germline V gene data show CDR1 as MNHEY and CDR2 as SVGAGI. The CDR3 bases are TGTGCCAGCAGTTACTCGACTGGGCGGGCCTATGGCTACACCTTC. Translation gives CASSYSTGRAYGYTF.

The chain links TRBV7-2 to TRBJ1-5, with TRBD1 as a possible D gene (5 bases). The germline V gene has CDR1 SGHTA and CDR2 FQGNSA. This CDR3 has 14 residues. Trimming removed 5 bases at V and 1 base at J, with 9 bases between. The CDR3 loop reads CASSKGNSNQPQHF. In nucleotides, the CDR3 is TGTGCCAGCAGCAAGGGGAACAGCAATCAGCCCCAGCATTTT. Full variable domain (remainder filled in from reference TRBV7-2 and TRBJ1-5): GAGVSQSPSNKVTEKGKDVELRCDPISGHTALYWYRQSLGQGLEFLIYFQGNSAPDKSGLPSDRFSAERTGGSVSTLTIQRTQQEDSAVYLCASSKGNSNQPQHFGDGTRLSIL.

The rearrangement uses TRBV18 and TRBJ2-5; 7 bases are a match to TRBD1. CDR3 length: 12 amino acids. V was pared by 3 bases and J by 11 bases, with 6 bases of the junction left unmatched. The germline V gene encodes CDR1 KGHSH and CDR2 LQKENI. In DNA form, the CDR3 reads TGTGCCAGCTCACCGGACAGGCACGTGCAGTACTTC. Protein: CASSPDRHVQYF.

The CDR3 spells CASSLATGTYEQYF. CDR3 coding DNA: TGTGCCAGCAGCTTAGCGACAGGGACCTACGAGCAGTACTTC. The rearrangement uses TRBV7-2 and TRBJ2-7; 7 nucleotides match TRBD1. The CDR3 loop spans 14 amino acids. Germline V CDR1 and CDR2: SGHTA, FQGNSA. J was trimmed by 2 bases and V by 0 bases; bases with no gene match: 1.

In this sample, this clone turned up a few times. V is TRBV7-2 and J is TRBJ2-2, with D possibly being TRBD2 (5 bases). Trimming took 5 bases from V and 4 from J, leaving 14 bases between them. Germline lookup yields CDR1 SGHTA and CDR2 FQGNSA. The CDR3 contains 15 residues. CDR3 amino acids: CASSPAGWATGELFF. DNA of the CDR3: TGTGCCAGCAGCCCGGCGGGTTGGGCCACCGGGGAGCTGTTTTTT.

This rearrangement joins TRBV5-4 to TRBJ2-1; 11 nucleotides agree with TRBD2. CDR1 SGHNT and CDR2 YYREEE come from the germline V gene (reference sequence). The CDR3 length is 15 residues. V lost 2 bases to trimming and J lost 4 bases; unmatched junction nucleotides: 2. The DNA for the CDR3 is TGTGCCAGCAGCTTTAGCGGGGGGGCTTACAATGAGCAGTTCTTC. Translation gives CASSFSGGAYNEQFF.

J is TRBJ2-7 and V is TRBV18; 7 bases fit TRBD2. CDR1 KGHSH and CDR2 LQKENI come from the germline V gene. The junction had 1 base not matched to a gene; V was cut back by 2 bases and J by 3 bases. The CDR3 totals 13 residues. The chain's CDR3 is CASSPTSDYEQYF. Here the CDR3 DNA reads TGTGCCAGCTCACCAACTAGCGACTACGAGCAGTACTTC.

This chain links TRBV19 with TRBJ2-7; D is undetermined. This CDR3 region has 14 residues. The germline V gene has CDR1 LNHDA and CDR2 SQIVND (reference sequence). The V end lost 1 base, the J end lost 2 bases, and 9 bases lay between the germline ends. The CDR3 here is CASSIVARPYEQYF. As DNA, the CDR3 is TGTGCCAGTAGTATAGTGGCCAGGCCCTACGAGCAGTACTTC.

This clone has only a few counts. V usage is TRBV6-1 and J usage is TRBJ2-3; a weak D match, TRBD1 (6 bases). Germline loops: CDR1 MNHNS, CDR2 SASEGT. V lost 6 bases and J 0 bases, leaving 10 bases between the germline ends. This CDR3 has 14 amino acids. The CDR3 region has the DNA TGTGCCAGCAGCCACAGGGTGAGCACAGATACGCAGTATTTT. This encodes CASSHRVSTDTQYF.

V is TRBV6-5 and J is TRBJ1-2; possible D gene TRBD1, 5 bases. The CDR3 extends over 14 amino acids. The V and J ends lost 6 bases and 4 bases respectively, with 15 bases between them. From germline, CDR1 is MNHEY and CDR2 SVGAGI. The CDR3 nucleotides read TGTGCCAGCAGCCAAGGAAGCCAGGGCTATGGCTACACCTTC. This encodes CASSQGSQGYGYTF.